Each of the 32 T cell receptor beta chains below was sequenced from the same sample in a study of blood T cell repertoires in COVID-19. Produced via immunoSEQ multiplex PCR; TCRdb's table is partial and in-frame only. The repertoire holds roughly 30,000 clones, with about 90% as singletons. The sequenced sample was peripheral blood. The receptors were gathered from a human donor in a cohort sampled during active COVID-19.

The CDR3 protein is CASSLGTGADTEAFF. CDR3 in DNA: TGTGCCAGCTCACTTGGGACAGGGGCGGACACTGAAGCTTTCTTT. The V call is TRBV18, the J call TRBJ1-1; 10 bases fit TRBD1. Germline lookup yields CDR1 KGHSH and CDR2 LQKENI. The CDR3 consists of 15 residues. J gave up 3 bases and V 4 bases, and 5 bases lay outside the gene matches. The full variable domain, rest sourced from reference TRBV18 and TRBJ1-1, is NAGVMQNPRHLVRRRGQEARLRCSPMKGHSHVYWYRQLPEEGLKFMVYLQKENIIDESGMPKERFSAEFPKEGPSILRIQQVVRGDSAAYFCASSLGTGADTEAFFGQGTRLTVV.

The V and J genes are TRBV5-1 and TRBJ2-5; D possibly corresponds to TRBD1 (6 bases). Germline values: CDR1 SGHRS, CDR2 YFSETQ. Deletions cut 3 bases from V and 5 bases from J, with 14 bases between. This CDR3 is 14 amino acids long. The CDR3 is CASSSQGPGETQYF. CDR3 nucleotide sequence: TGCGCCAGCAGCTCCCAGGGGCCCGGGGAGACCCAGTACTTC.

The V call is TRBV5-3, the J call TRBJ1-2, with 9 positions matching TRBD1. TRBV5-3 is an open reading frame whose function is uncertain. The CDR3 covers 17 residues. J lost 0 bases, V lost 5 bases, and 11 bases had no gene match. CDR3 protein: CARRPGTGSPPNYGYTF. The CDR3 coding sequence is TGTGCCAGAAGACCAGGGACAGGGAGCCCTCCTAACTATGGCTACACCTTC.

This chain joins TRBV4-3 and TRBJ2-2; D is unclear. Germline V gives CDR1 LGHNA, CDR2 YSLEER. CDR3 length: 14 amino acids. V lost 1 base and J lost 1, with 4 bases in between. The chain's CDR3 is CASSQVRNTGELFF. DNA for the CDR3: TGCGCCAGCAGCCAAGTTCGGAACACCGGGGAGCTGTTTTTT.

The chain carries TRBV6-5 and TRBJ1-5, with TRBD1 identical over 8 bases. The CDR3 has 15 residues. Germline CDR1 reads MNHEY; CDR2 reads SVGAGI. V shed 6 bases, J shed 0 bases, and the junction held 4 bases outside the gene matches. In nucleotides, the CDR3 is TGTGCCAGCAGCGGGACAGGTAATAGCAATCAGCCCCAGCATTTT. It is translated as CASSGTGNSNQPQHF.

The CDR3 DNA reads as TGTGCCAGCAGAAACGGGGGACAGGGCTACGAGCAGTACTTC. Its protein product is CASRNGGQGYEQYF. The chain links TRBV6-5 to TRBJ2-7; 9 bases agree with TRBD1. Germline CDR1 MNHEY, CDR2 SVGAGI. The CDR3 consists of 14 residues. V was clipped by 6 bases and J by 3 bases; unmatched bases: 6.

The chain joins TRBV12-3 or TRBV12-4 to TRBJ1-5; 7 bases fit TRBD1. The CDR3 covers 13 residues. Trimming cost V 1 base and J 9 bases; bases outside gene matches: 3. CDR3 amino acids: CASSLGGGGPQHF. CDR3 nucleotides: TGTGCCAGCAGTTTAGGAGGGGGCGGGCCCCAGCATTTT.

The chain is built from TRBV30 and TRBJ2-7; 9 bases fit TRBD1. The germline CDR1 and CDR2 sequences are GTSNPN and SVGIG (reference sequence). The CDR3 length is 13 residues. CDR3 in amino acids: CAYNRDRVREQYF. DNA of the CDR3: TGTGCTTATAACCGGGACAGGGTTCGTGAGCAGTACTTC.

The genes are TRBV12-3 or TRBV12-4 and TRBJ1-2; maybe TRBD1 (6 bases). The V end was cut by 6 bases, the J end by 6 bases, with 14 bases between. CDR3 length: 13 amino acids. The CDR3 DNA sequence: TGTGCCAGCAGCACAGGGCGTACCCATGGCTACACCTTC. Residues: CASSTGRTHGYTF.

This chain links TRBV7-3 with TRBJ2-3; D is possibly TRBD2 (6 bases). This CDR3 contains 14 residues. Deletions cut 3 bases from V and 0 bases from J, with 7 bases between. Germline V gene data show CDR1 as SGHTA and CDR2 as FQGTGA. CDR3 sequence reads: CASSFGTSTDTQYF. In DNA, the CDR3 is TGTGCCAGCAGCTTCGGGACTAGCACAGATACGCAGTATTTT.

The rearrangement joins TRBV5-4 to TRBJ2-3, with D possibly TRBD1 on 5 matching bases. CDR1 and CDR2 (germline): SGHNT, YYREEE (reference sequence). The CDR3 contains 16 residues. V was pared by 2 bases and J by 2 bases, with 15 bases between. In DNA, the CDR3 is TGTGCCAGCAGCTTTGTAGGGGTACCATACACAGATACGCAGTATTTT. Amino acid sequence: CASSFVGVPYTDTQYF.

CDR3 residues: CASSFGQGRHEQYF. In DNA, the CDR3 is TGTGCCAGCAGCTTCGGACAGGGGCGGCACGAGCAGTACTTC. The V call is TRBV7-6, the J call TRBJ2-7; 9 bases map to TRBD1. CDR3 length: 14 amino acids. The J segment lost 5 bases and the V segment lost 3 bases, leaving 5 bases of the junction unmatched. Germline V gene data show CDR1 as SGHVS and CDR2 as FNYEAQ.

This chain joins TRBV2 and TRBJ1-4, with D tentatively TRBD1 (6 bases). Germline V lookup: CDR1 SNHLY, CDR2 FYNNEI. This CDR3 is 18 amino acids long. V lost 2 bases to trimming and J lost 2 bases, with 18 bases between them. The CDR3 sequence is CASSELRGWSATNEKLFF. In DNA form, the CDR3 reads TGTGCCAGCAGTGAATTGAGGGGGTGGAGCGCTACTAATGAAAAACTGTTTTTT.

The V and J genes are TRBV10-3 and TRBJ2-3; perhaps TRBD1 as D (5 bases). The CDR3 sequence is 14 residues long. CDR1 ENHRY and CDR2 SYGVKD come from the germline V gene. With 11 bases removed from V and 2 bases from J, the gap between germline ends came to 17 bases. The CDR3 spells CAVGALGPTDTQYF. The CDR3 DNA is TGTGCCGTAGGGGCGTTGGGGCCCACAGATACGCAGTATTTT.

This clone was recorded once. The chain joins TRBV6-6 to TRBJ1-5, with D maybe TRBD1 (6 bases). Trimming removed 4 bases at V and 7 bases at J, with 14 bases between. The CDR3 runs 14 residues. CDR1 is MNHNY and CDR2 is SVGAGI in the germline V gene (reference sequence). As DNA, the CDR3 is TGTGCCAGCAGTTTGAACAGGGCAGGCCAGCCCCAGCATTTT. Its translation is CASSLNRAGQPQHF.

This clone appeared once. This chain uses TRBV4-2 with TRBJ2-7; TRBD1 might be the D (5 bases). V lost 4 bases and J lost 2, with 12 bases in between. Germline V gene sequence: CDR1 LGHNA, CDR2 YNFKEQ. The CDR3 extends over 14 amino acids. The CDR3 nucleotides are TGTGCCAGCAGCCCCACCAGGGCTCCCTACGAGCAGTACTTC. Translating it yields CASSPTRAPYEQYF.

The gene calls are TRBV5-4 and TRBJ1-2, with 7 bases lining up with TRBD1. Per germline, CDR1 SGHNT and CDR2 YYREEE (reference sequence). This CDR3 has 14 residues. The V gene end was trimmed by 0 bases and the J gene end by 7 bases; junction bases not matched to a gene: 6. For the CDR3, the DNA is TGTGCCAGCAGCTTGGAACTGACAGGGTCTGGCTACACCTTC. Residues: CASSLELTGSGYTF.

For the CDR3, the DNA is TGCAGCGTCAAAGACATCTCTGGAAACACCATATATTTT. Translating it yields CSVKDISGNTIYF. The chain recombines TRBV29-1 with TRBJ1-3; D remains unclear. The CDR3 contains 13 residues. Germline V gene sequence: CDR1 SQVTM, CDR2 ANQGSEA. The germline V and J ends were trimmed by 6 bases and 0 bases, with 9 bases remaining between them.

The chain recombines TRBV29-1 with TRBJ2-7; the D is unclear. Trimming took off 4 bases at V and 3 bases at J, with 7 bases between the two ends. From germline, CDR1 is SQVTM and CDR2 ANQGSEA. The CDR3 has 11 amino acids. DNA for the CDR3: TGCAGCGTTGCCCAACTCTACGAGCAGTACTTC. This gives the protein CSVAQLYEQYF.

The CDR3 coding sequence is TGTGCCACCAGGGGGGGAGCACTACCTTATAGCAATCAGCCCCAGCATTTT. Residues: CATRGGALPYSNQPQHF. The chain carries TRBV21-1 and TRBJ1-5. TRBV21-1 is recorded as a pseudogene. This CDR3 has 17 amino acids.

This clone came up a few times. V usage is TRBV4-1 and J usage is TRBJ1-2; TRBD1 agrees at 8 bases. The CDR3 runs 16 residues. The germline V gene has CDR1 MGHRA and CDR2 YSYEKL. J was trimmed by 5 bases and V by 4 bases; bases with no gene match: 12. The CDR3 protein is CASSRTLSGTGYGYTF. CDR3 DNA sequence: TGCGCCAGCAGCCGCACTCTCTCCGGGACAGGATATGGCTACACCTTC.

The chain is built from TRBV27 and TRBJ2-2, with TRBD1 matching 7 bases. The V and J ends lost 5 bases and 3 bases, in that order; junction bases with no gene match: 15. The CDR3 has 18 amino acids. Germline CDR1 reads MNHEY; CDR2 reads SMNVEV (reference sequence). This chain's CDR3 is CASSLRHRQGFDTGELFF. The CDR3 DNA sequence: TGTGCCAGCAGTCTCCGGCATAGACAGGGATTCGACACCGGGGAGCTGTTTTTT.

With regard to this clone: The same CDR3 arises from other DNA sequences in this sample as well. The chain carries TRBV19 and TRBJ1-6, with D unresolved. Germline CDR1 is LNHDA and CDR2 is SQIVND (reference sequence). V was shortened by 4 bases and J by 0 bases, with 4 bases between the two germline ends. There are 14 residues in the CDR3. The chain's CDR3 is CASSKSSYNSPLHF. CDR3 in DNA: TGTGCCAGTAGTAAGAGCTCCTATAATTCACCCCTCCACTTT. Full variable domain (rest looked up from reference TRBV19 and TRBJ1-6): DGGITQSPKYLFRKEGQNVTLSCEQNLNHDAMYWYRQDPGQGLRLIYYSQIVNDFQKGDIAEGYSVSREKKESFPLTVTSAQKNPTAFYLCASSKSSYNSPLHFGNGTRLTVT.

The V gene is TRBV29-1, the J gene TRBJ1-1; maybe TRBD1 (5 bases). Trimming pared 7 bases from V and 4 bases from J, leaving 13 bases between. Germline-derived CDR1 and CDR2 are SQVTM and ANQGSEA. The CDR3 runs to 12 residues. CDR3 sequence (DNA): TGCAGCGCTACTGGGGGGGGCACTGAAGCTTTCTTT. Protein sequence: CSATGGGTEAFF.

This clone has only one observation. This chain links TRBV9 with TRBJ2-3, with 7 bases lining up with TRBD2. J gave up 0 bases and V 5 bases, and 12 bases lay outside the gene matches. The CDR3 runs to 17 residues. Germline CDR1 SGDLS, CDR2 YYNGEE. The CDR3 DNA reads TGTGCCAGCAGTTCATTGAGCGGGACCGCTAGCACAGATACGCAGTATTTT. It codes for CASSSLSGTASTDTQYF.

CDR3 protein: CASSSNLNKAYEQYF. CDR3 coding DNA: TGTGCCAGCAGTTCCAATTTGAACAAAGCCTACGAGCAGTACTTC. The V call is TRBV6-5, the J call TRBJ2-7; D remains unclear. The CDR3 is 15 amino acids. Germline lookup yields CDR1 MNHEY and CDR2 SVGAGI. Deletions cut 4 bases from V and 2 bases from J, with 15 bases between.

The rearrangement links TRBV7-2 to TRBJ1-1; TRBD1 matches at 11 bases. CDR3 length: 15 amino acids. Germline loops: CDR1 SGHTA, CDR2 FQGNSA. V lost 3 bases to trimming and J lost 4 bases; unmatched junction nucleotides: 4. The CDR3 DNA reads as TGTGCCAGCAGCTTTTTTGGGACAGGGGGCACTGAAGCTTTCTTT. Protein: CASSFFGTGGTEAFF.

CDR3 residues: CASSPNWDTNYGYTF. The DNA for the CDR3 is TGTGCCAGCTCACCAAATTGGGACACAAACTATGGCTACACCTTC. The chain links TRBV18 to TRBJ1-2, with a possible D match to TRBD1 (6 bases). There are 15 residues in the CDR3. Germline CDR1 reads KGHSH; CDR2 reads LQKENI. With 2 bases removed from V and 2 bases from J, the gap between germline ends came to 12 bases.

CDR3 protein: CASSLGGTGTGELFF. CDR3 in DNA: TGCGCCAGCAGCTTGGGGGGAACGGGGACCGGGGAGCTGTTTTTT. The gene calls are TRBV5-1 and TRBJ2-2, with D possibly being TRBD2 (5 bases). The ends were cut back, 0 bases at V and 5 bases at J, with 11 bases in the middle. The CDR3 runs 15 residues. Germline-derived CDR1 and CDR2 are SGHRS and YFSETQ.

J is TRBJ2-7 and V is TRBV19, with D perhaps TRBD1 (5 bases). This CDR3 is built from 13 residues. Germline CDR1 reads LNHDA; CDR2 reads SQIVND (reference sequence). The V end lost 4 bases, the J end lost 2 bases, and 9 bases lay between the germline ends. The CDR3 is CASSRTTTYEQYF. The DNA of the CDR3 is TGTGCCAGTAGTAGGACAACTACCTACGAGCAGTACTTC.

The J gene is TRBJ1-1, the V gene TRBV7-8; D uncertain. CDR3 length: 12 residues. Between the trimmed V and J ends, which lost 5 bases and 6 bases, there was a span of 10 bases. CDR1 and CDR2 from the germline V gene are SGHVS and FQNEAQ. The CDR3 protein is CASSERSAEAFF. CDR3 in DNA: TGTGCCAGCAGCGAACGGTCTGCTGAAGCTTTCTTT.

This clone was detected only a few times. This chain connects TRBV4-1 to TRBJ1-5; D is possibly TRBD1 (5 bases). Germline CDR1 and CDR2: MGHRA and YSYEKL. V was pared by 6 bases and J by 0 bases, with 12 bases between. The CDR3 has 15 residues. The CDR3 loop is CASRLTGYSNQPQHF. CDR3 bases: TGCGCCAGCAGACTTACAGGCTATAGCAATCAGCCCCAGCATTTT.